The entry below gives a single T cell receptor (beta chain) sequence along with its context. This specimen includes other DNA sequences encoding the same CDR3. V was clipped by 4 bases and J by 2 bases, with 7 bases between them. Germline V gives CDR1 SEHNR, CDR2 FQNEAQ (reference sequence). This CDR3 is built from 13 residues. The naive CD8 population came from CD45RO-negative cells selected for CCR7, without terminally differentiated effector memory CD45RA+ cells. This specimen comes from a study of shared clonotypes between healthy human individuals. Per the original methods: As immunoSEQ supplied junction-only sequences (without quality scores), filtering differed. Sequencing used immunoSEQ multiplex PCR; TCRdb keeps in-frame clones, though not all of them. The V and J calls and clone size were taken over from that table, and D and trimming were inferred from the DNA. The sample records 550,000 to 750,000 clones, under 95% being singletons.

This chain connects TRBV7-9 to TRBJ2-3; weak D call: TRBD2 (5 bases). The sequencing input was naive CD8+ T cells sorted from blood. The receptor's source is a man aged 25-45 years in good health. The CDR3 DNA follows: TGTGCCAGCAGCTCGGGGTCCACAGATACGCAGTATTTT. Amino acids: CASSSGSTDTQYF.